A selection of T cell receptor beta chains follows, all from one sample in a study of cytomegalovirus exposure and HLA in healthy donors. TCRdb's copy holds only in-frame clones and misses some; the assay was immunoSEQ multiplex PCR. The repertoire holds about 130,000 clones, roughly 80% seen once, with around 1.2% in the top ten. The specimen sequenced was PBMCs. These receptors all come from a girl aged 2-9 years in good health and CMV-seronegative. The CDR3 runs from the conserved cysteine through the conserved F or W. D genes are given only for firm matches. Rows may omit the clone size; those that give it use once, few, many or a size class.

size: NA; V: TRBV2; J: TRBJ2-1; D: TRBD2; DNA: TGTGCCAGCAGTGAGGGGGCCCCGGCGCCCGGGGGGGGAGTCTTC; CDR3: CASSEGAPAPGGGVF
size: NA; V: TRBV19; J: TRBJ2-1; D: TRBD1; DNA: TGTGCCAGTAGTATTGGGACAGGGAACTACAATGAGCAGTTCTTC; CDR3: CASSIGTGNYNEQFF
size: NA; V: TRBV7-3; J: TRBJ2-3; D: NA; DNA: TGTGCCAGCAGCTTAATCCCCCCTGGGCGTGGGACAGATACGCAGTATTTT; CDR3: CASSLIPPGRGTDTQYF
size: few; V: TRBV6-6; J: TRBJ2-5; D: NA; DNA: TGTGCCAGCAGTACCCAACAGGGTCCCCAAGAGACCCAGTACTTC; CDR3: CASSTQQGPQETQYF
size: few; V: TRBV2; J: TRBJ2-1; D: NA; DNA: TGTGCCAGCAGTGTCGAGCACAGCACGTACAATGAGCAGTTCTTC; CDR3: CASSVEHSTYNEQFF
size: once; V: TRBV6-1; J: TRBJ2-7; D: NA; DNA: TGTGCCAGCAGTGCAGGGATCGAGCAGTACTTC; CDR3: CASSAGIEQYF
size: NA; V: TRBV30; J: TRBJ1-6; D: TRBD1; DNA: TGTGCCTGGGGATTACAGGGGGGGAATTCACCCCTCCACTTT; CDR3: CAWGLQGGNSPLHF
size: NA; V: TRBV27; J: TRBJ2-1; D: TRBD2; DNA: TGTGCCAGCAGTTTAGCGGGAGGGTACAATGAGCAGTTCTTC; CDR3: CASSLAGGYNEQFF
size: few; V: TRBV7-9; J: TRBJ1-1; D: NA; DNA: TGTGCCAGCAGCTGGCGGGATCGGGACACTGAAGCTTTCTTT; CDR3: CASSWRDRDTEAFF
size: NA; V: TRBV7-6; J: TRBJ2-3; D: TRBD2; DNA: TGTGCCAGCAGCCTCGAGGCTAGCGGGGGAATAGATACGCAGTATTTT; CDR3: CASSLEASGGIDTQYF
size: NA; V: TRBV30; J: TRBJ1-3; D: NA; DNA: TGTGCCTGGAATCGTCCAGGCTTCGTCTCTGGAAACACCATATATTTT; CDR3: CAWNRPGFVSGNTIYF
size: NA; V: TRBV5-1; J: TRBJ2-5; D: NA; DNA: TGCGCCAGCAGCTTGGTGGCTTCTCAAGAGACCCAGTACTTC; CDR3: CASSLVASQETQYF
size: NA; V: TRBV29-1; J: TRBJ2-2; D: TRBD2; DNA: TGCAGCGTTGAAGATCGGGGACTAGCGGGGGCGGGGGAGCTGTTTTTT; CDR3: CSVEDRGLAGAGELFF
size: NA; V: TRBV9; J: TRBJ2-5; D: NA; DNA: TGTGCCAGCAGCGTAGACCAGGGGAGAAGCGAGACCCAGTACTTC; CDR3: CASSVDQGRSETQYF
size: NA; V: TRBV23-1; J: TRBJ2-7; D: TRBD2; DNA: TGCGCCAGCAATTCTAGCGGGAGGGCCAGCTACGAGCAGTACTTC; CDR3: CASNSSGRASYEQYF
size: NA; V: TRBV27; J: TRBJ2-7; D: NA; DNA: TGTGCCAGCAGTTTTTCCGACAGCGCATACGAGCAGTACTTC; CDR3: CASSFSDSAYEQYF
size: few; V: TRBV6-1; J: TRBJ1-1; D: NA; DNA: TGTGCCAGCAGGATACAGGGGAACACTGAAGCTTTCTTT; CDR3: CASRIQGNTEAFF
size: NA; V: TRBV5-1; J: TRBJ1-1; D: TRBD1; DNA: TGCGCCAGCAGCTTGACGGGACAGGGATCTGAAGCTTTCTTT; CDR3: CASSLTGQGSEAFF
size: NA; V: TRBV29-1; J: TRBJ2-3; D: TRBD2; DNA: TGCAGCGTTCGAGGGACTAGCGGCCGCGATACGCAGTATTTT; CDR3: CSVRGTSGRDTQYF
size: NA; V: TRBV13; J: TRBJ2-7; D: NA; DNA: TGTGCCAGCAGGCTAGGGGCGGGGCCATCCTACGAGCAGTACTTC; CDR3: CASRLGAGPSYEQYF
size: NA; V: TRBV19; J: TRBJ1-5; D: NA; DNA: TGTGCCAGTAGCGGGACATCGCCGGCCCCAGGCAATCAGCCCCAGCATTTT; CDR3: CASSGTSPAPGNQPQHF
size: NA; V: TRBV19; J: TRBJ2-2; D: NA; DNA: TGTGCCAGTAGTATAGCCTCAGGGTCCGGGGAGCTGTTTTTT; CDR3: CASSIASGSGELFF
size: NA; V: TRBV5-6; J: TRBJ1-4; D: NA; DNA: TGTGCCAGCAGCTTCCAGGGTGCGACTAATGAAAAACTGTTTTTT; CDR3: CASSFQGATNEKLFF
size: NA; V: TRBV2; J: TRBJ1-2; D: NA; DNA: TGTGCCAGCGGGATCGGACAGAACTATGGCTACACCTTC; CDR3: CASGIGQNYGYTF